Presented here are 18 T cell receptor beta chains from one specimen sequenced in a study of T cell changes during pregnancy in multiple sclerosis. TCRdb keeps only in-frame clones here, not all; method: immunoSEQ multiplex PCR. The top ten hold about 1.5% of the sample, which has 70,000 to 85,000 clones, 92% seen once. The material was peripheral blood, obtained before pregnancy. These receptors came from a female donor with multiple sclerosis, enrolled in a pregnancy study.

CDR3 loop: CASSLGQGWAFF. CDR3 nucleotide sequence: TGTGCCAGCAGCTTGGGACAGGGATGGGCTTTCTTT. The chain uses TRBV5-8 and TRBJ1-1; 7 bases line up with TRBD1. The CDR3 covers 12 residues. Germline V lookup: CDR1 SGHTS, CDR2 YDEGEE. V shed 0 bases and J 11 bases; nucleotides not matched to a gene: 4.

This sequence joins TRBV7-8 and TRBJ2-1; D perhaps matches TRBD1 (6 bases). The CDR3 loop spans 16 amino acids. Trimming removed 0 bases at V and 8 bases at J, with 17 bases between. CDR1 is SGHVS, CDR2 FQNEAQ, per germline. CDR3 DNA: TGTGCCAGCAGCTTAGCCCGGGACAAGCCGCTCCATGAGCAGTTCTTC. Translating gives CASSLARDKPLHEQFF.

V gene TRBV18 combines with J gene TRBJ2-1; 9 nucleotides match TRBD2. The CDR3 is 17 residues long. CDR1 and CDR2 from the germline V gene are KGHSH and LQKENI. Trimming cost V 3 bases and J 0 bases; bases outside gene matches: 6. CDR3 in amino acids: CASSPGLALRSYNEQFF. CDR3 nucleotides: TGTGCCAGCTCACCCGGACTAGCGCTACGCTCCTACAATGAGCAGTTCTTC.

The chain combines TRBV7-8 with TRBJ2-1; 12 positions agree with TRBD2. Germline V lookup: CDR1 SGHVS, CDR2 FQNEAQ. The CDR3 has 16 amino acids. J was trimmed by 3 bases and V by 7 bases; bases with no gene match: 7. CDR3 nucleotide sequence: TGTGCCAGCAACCGACTAGCGGGGGCCTACTACAATGAGCAGTTCTTC. This encodes CASNRLAGAYYNEQFF.

The chain is built from TRBV11-3 and TRBJ2-1, with D possibly matching TRBD2 (6 bases). Germline CDR1 SGHNT, CDR2 YENEEA. V was clipped by 5 bases and J by 8 bases, with 22 bases between them. This CDR3 spans 16 amino acids. The CDR3 loop is CASSADFAAGRHEQFF. In DNA, the CDR3 is TGTGCCAGCAGCGCAGATTTTGCAGCGGGTAGGCATGAGCAGTTCTTC.

The chain uses TRBV5-4 and TRBJ2-2; D might be TRBD1 (6 bases). From germline, CDR1 is SGHNT and CDR2 YYREEE (reference sequence). Trimming took off 5 bases at V and 1 base at J, with 15 bases between the two ends. The CDR3 covers 16 residues. The CDR3 here is CASSPNTGWNTGELFF. The DNA for the CDR3 is TGTGCCAGCAGTCCTAATACAGGGTGGAACACCGGGGAGCTGTTTTTT.

The chain employs TRBV6-5 and TRBJ1-2, with 12 bases identical to TRBD1. Germline V gene data show CDR1 as MNHEY and CDR2 as SVGAGI. Trimming at V came to 2 bases and at J to 6 bases, leaving 7 bases not matched to a gene. CDR3 length equals 16 residues. This CDR3 is CASSYLRDRGLNGYTF. CDR3 in DNA: TGTGCCAGCAGTTACCTTAGGGACAGGGGGCTGAATGGCTACACCTTC.

The gene calls are TRBV30 and TRBJ2-3; 16 bases align to TRBD2. Germline assignment: CDR1 GTSNPN and CDR2 SVGIG (reference sequence). The V gene end was trimmed by 2 bases and the J gene end by 6 bases; junction bases not matched to a gene: 5. This CDR3 is built from 16 residues. CDR3 loop: CAWSRGLAGGPDTQYF. In DNA form, the CDR3 reads TGTGCCTGGAGTCGGGGACTAGCGGGGGGGCCGGATACGCAGTATTTT. Variable domain in full (rest from reference TRBV30 and TRBJ2-3): SQTIHQWPATLVQPVGSPLSLECTVEGTSNPNLYWYRQAAGRGLQLLFYSVGIGQISSEVPQNLSASRPQDRQFILSSKKLLLSDSGFYLCAWSRGLAGGPDTQYFGPGTRLTVL.

A remark on this clone: Lacking the conserved final phenylalanine or tryptophan, this CDR3 likely reflects a read error. No DNA is shown, since the ends of the CDR3 on it are uncertain; the CDR3 is the one TCRdb lists. The chain employs TRBV12-5 and TRBJ1-2. Germline V gene sequence: CDR1 LGHNT, CDR2 FRNRAP. The CDR3 length is 10 residues, termini included. The CDR3 is CASGLVPGVV.

The rearrangement uses TRBV7-9 and TRBJ1-2; 8 bases are a match to TRBD1. V was clipped by 0 bases and J by 8 bases; unmatched bases: 5. Germline values: CDR1 SEHNR, CDR2 FQNEAQ (reference sequence). The CDR3 totals 14 residues. The CDR3 nucleotides read TGTGCCAGCAGCTTAGCGGACAGGGTTTGGGGCTACACCTTC. Translated, it gives CASSLADRVWGYTF. Supplemented by reference TRBV7-9 and TRBJ1-2, the full variable domain reads DTGVSQNPRHKITKRGQNVTFRCDPISEHNRLYWYRQTLGQGPEFLTYFQNEAQLEKSRLLSDRFSAERPKGSFSTLEIQRTEQGDSAMYLCASSLADRVWGYTFGSGTRLTVV.

The rearrangement joins TRBV7-2 to TRBJ2-7, with D unresolved. Trimming cost V 1 base and J 1 base, with 11 bases left between them. CDR1 and CDR2 (germline): SGHTA, FQGNSA. This CDR3 is 15 amino acids long. CDR3 sequence (DNA): TGTGCCAGCAGCTTAGGAAGCGACGGATCCTACGAGCAGTACTTC. It translates to CASSLGSDGSYEQYF.

This chain joins TRBV5-6 and TRBJ1-2, with 9 bases aligning to TRBD1. The J segment lost 6 bases and the V segment lost 4 bases, leaving 10 bases of the junction unmatched. Germline V gene data show CDR1 as SGHDT and CDR2 as YYEEEE. The CDR3 loop spans 15 amino acids. CDR3 nucleotide sequence: TGTGCCAGCAGCCCTGGGACAGGGATCGTGAATGGCTACACCTTC. This codes for CASSPGTGIVNGYTF.

J is TRBJ2-5 and V is TRBV6-5; D is undetermined. The germline V gene encodes CDR1 MNHEY and CDR2 SVGAGI. V gave up 0 bases and J gave up 3 bases, with 11 bases separating them. The CDR3 is 15 amino acids. The CDR3 loop is CASSYSRASKETQYF. Written as DNA, the CDR3 is TGTGCCAGCAGTTACTCACGAGCTTCTAAAGAGACCCAGTACTTC.

The genes are TRBV11-1 and TRBJ2-1, with 8 bases fitting TRBD2. The germline V gene has CDR1 SGHAT and CDR2 FQDESV (reference sequence). The CDR3 runs 14 residues. The V and J ends lost 7 bases and 10 bases, in that order; junction bases with no gene match: 12. The CDR3 loop reads CASTRERGPGEQFF. DNA of the CDR3: TGTGCCAGCACGCGTGAGCGGGGGCCGGGGGAGCAGTTCTTC.

The chain couples TRBV29-1 to TRBJ2-2, with D tentatively TRBD1 (5 bases). The CDR3 has 13 amino acids. Germline lookup yields CDR1 SQVTM and CDR2 ANQGSEA. V shed 7 bases and J shed 1 base, with 10 bases lying between them. CDR3 sequence (DNA): TGCAGCGGTGGGGCGCAGAACACCGGGGAGCTGTTTTTT. Translating gives CSGGAQNTGELFF.

The CDR3 DNA reads as TGTGCCAGCAGCTTATTTCTGGACAGGGGGCTTGAGCCCCAGCATTTT. Protein sequence: CASSLFLDRGLEPQHF. The chain couples TRBV7-9 to TRBJ1-5; 11 bases map to TRBD1. From germline, CDR1 is SEHNR and CDR2 FQNEAQ (reference sequence). CDR3 length: 16 amino acids. Losses at the gene ends were 2 bases for V and 8 bases for J; bases not matched to a gene: 8. The variable domain in full, completed from reference TRBV7-9 and TRBJ1-5, reads DTGVSQNPRHKITKRGQNVTFRCDPISEHNRLYWYRQTLGQGPEFLTYFQNEAQLEKSRLLSDRFSAERPKGSFSTLEIQRTEQGDSAMYLCASSLFLDRGLEPQHFGDGTRLSIL.

V and J are TRBV27 and TRBJ1-2; D might be TRBD1 (5 bases). Trimming shortened V by 5 bases and J by 3 bases, and 19 bases separated the two germline ends. CDR1 is MNHEY, CDR2 SMNVEV, per germline (reference sequence). This CDR3 contains 16 residues. Here the CDR3 DNA reads TGTGCCAGCAGTCTTAGCTCGCAGGGCGGAGACTATGGCTACACCTTC. Translated: CASSLSSQGGDYGYTF.

The J gene is TRBJ1-2, the V gene TRBV19; 11 bases map to TRBD1. Germline loops: CDR1 LNHDA, CDR2 SQIVND (reference sequence). Trimming cost V 2 bases and J 5 bases; bases outside gene matches: 7. The CDR3 sequence is 16 residues long. DNA of the CDR3: TGTGCCAGTAGTATATGGCTTGGACAGGGGGCTTATGGCTACACCTTC. This codes for CASSIWLGQGAYGYTF.